This T cell receptor beta chain came from a study of blood T cells in healthy people across ages. As for this clonotype: Its antigen is unknown.

The V and J ends lost 7 bases and 4 bases respectively, with 21 bases between them. Per the germline V gene, CDR1 is SGHTA and CDR2 is FQGNSA. CDR3 length equals 16 residues. General observations from the study: Long-lived donors exceeded aged donors in naive CD4+ cells and diversity.

Primers used in a second PCR of about 6 to 11 cycles were a sample-barcoded 5' primer and a J-beta primer mix. TCRdb called the 5' RACE reads again in MiXCR, with one record for every CDR3 protein. The sample has about 750,000 distinct CDR3 sequences, about 55% seen once. This TCR was sampled from a man older than 75 in good health. The V call is TRBV7-2, the J call TRBJ2-3; possibly TRBD2 for D (6 bases). Sequenced input: blood. CDR3 loop: CASIEVAGLRPDTQYF. The CDR3 DNA reads as TGTGCCAGCATCGAGGTGGCGGGACTTAGGCCAGATACGCAGTATTTT. Supplemented by reference TRBV7-2 and TRBJ2-3, the full variable domain reads GAGVSQSPSNKVTEKGKDVELRCDPISGHTALYWYRQSLGQGLEFLIYFQGNSAPDKSGLPSDRFSAERTGGSVSTLTIQRTQQEDSAVYLCASIEVAGLRPDTQYFGPGTRLTVL.